Sequencing of this T cell receptor beta chain was carried out in a study of cytomegalovirus exposure and HLA in healthy donors. Whole-study results and caveats: Most subjects had HLA-A and HLA-B alleles reportedly predicted accurately by TCR beta sequences.

J was trimmed by 7 bases and V by 5 bases; bases with no gene match: 5. CDR1 and CDR2 from the germline V gene are MNHEY and SMNVEV (reference sequence). This CDR3 has 13 amino acids. As for this clone: The antigen is unknown.

At the time of sampling, donors were nominally healthy, though unrecorded immune exposures were likely. PCR primers comprised 60 Vbeta and 13 Jbeta primers. In the original workflow: Tens of millions of unique TCR beta chains, roughly 11 million of them shared, were counted by a later analysis. Assay: immunoSEQ multiplex PCR; the TCRdb copy retains only in-frame clones and omits some. V and J calls and clone size are those listed in that table; D and trimming were worked out from the DNA. Among 100,000 or so clones listed, 70% to 90% were seen once. The chain recombines TRBV27 with TRBJ1-1; TRBD1 matches 9 bases. This TCR was sampled from a man between 35 and 55 years old in good health and CMV-seronegative. The material sequenced was PBMCs. CDR3 sequence (DNA): TGTGCCAGCAGTGCCCGGGACAGGGTTGAAGCTTTCTTT. It codes for CASSARDRVEAFF.